Below, one T cell receptor (beta chain) is given with its context. Its antigen is still unknown. Germline V gives CDR1 SEHNR, CDR2 FQNEAQ (reference sequence). The length of the CDR3 is 14 residues. After removal of 5 bases from V and 5 bases from J, the junction contained 7 bases not matched to a gene. TCRdb's copy holds only in-frame clones and misses some; the assay was immunoSEQ multiplex PCR. Among some 99,000 clones listed, approximately 91% were seen once. These data come from a study of cytomegalovirus exposure and HLA in healthy donors. Study-level background: It was reported in a later analysis that the approximately 120 validation repertoires used the same platform as the approximately 690 first-cohort repertoires.

General study findings and limits: Specificity of a few CMV-associated chains for CMV antigens was verified in vitro. The authors enumerated 164 TCR beta chains as linked to cytomegalovirus. Reports indicated that the classifier achieved high specificity and sensitivity in diagnosing cytomegalovirus status.

This receptor was identified in a woman between 18 and 29 years old in good health and CMV-seronegative. Sample: PBMCs. V and J are TRBV7-9 and TRBJ1-2; 8 bases line up with TRBD1. CDR3 coding DNA: TGTGCCAGCAGCCCGCCGGGACAGGCTTATGGCTACACCTTC. Residues: CASSPPGQAYGYTF.